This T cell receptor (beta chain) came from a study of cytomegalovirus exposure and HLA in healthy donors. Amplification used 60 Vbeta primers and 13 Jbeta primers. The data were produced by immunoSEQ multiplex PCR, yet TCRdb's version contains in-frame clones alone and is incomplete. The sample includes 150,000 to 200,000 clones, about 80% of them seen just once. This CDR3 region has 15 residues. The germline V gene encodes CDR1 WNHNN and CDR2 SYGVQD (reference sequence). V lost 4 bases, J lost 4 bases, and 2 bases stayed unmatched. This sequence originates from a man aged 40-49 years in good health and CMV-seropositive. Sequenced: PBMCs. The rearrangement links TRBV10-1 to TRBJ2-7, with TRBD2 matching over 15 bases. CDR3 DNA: TGCGCCAGCAGTGGAGGGACTAGCGGGGGGTACGAGCAGTACTTC. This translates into CASSGGTSGGYEQYF.